This T cell receptor (beta chain) was found in a study of cytomegalovirus exposure and HLA in healthy donors. With respect to this clone: Antigen unknown.

Study conclusions and caveats: Sequencing depth roughly uniform across donors was assumed in presence/absence analyses.

13 Jbeta primers and 60 Vbeta primers were used for the PCR. Sequencing was performed with immunoSEQ multiplex PCR; in TCRdb, only in-frame clones are kept and a portion is missing. This table has 200,000 to 300,000 clones, about 86% appearing once. The length of the CDR3 is 14 residues. V was clipped by 4 bases and J by 6 bases; unmatched bases: 4. In germline, CDR1 is SNHLY, CDR2 FYNNEI. The sequencing input was PBMCs. The source is a woman aged 60-75 years in good health and CMV-seropositive. V is TRBV2 and J is TRBJ1-4; TRBD1 matches 8 bases. The CDR3 reads CASSVAGGYEKLFF. The CDR3 DNA reads as TGTGCCAGCAGTGTGGCAGGGGGCTATGAAAAACTGTTTTTT.